Sequencing of this T cell receptor beta chain was carried out in a study of CD8+CD57+ T cells in acquired aplastic anemia. Looking at the study overall: DNA recovered from sorted CD4+ and CD8+ cells had a mean of around 3.3 ug.

As concerns this clonotype: The antigen remains unidentified.

Findings of the study overall: No significant difference in CD8+ Simpson's diversity was found between patients and controls. Patients and controls shared twenty-nine CD8+ CDR3 sequences.

Germline lookup yields CDR1 SGHDN and CDR2 FVKESK. V lost 0 bases to trimming and J lost 3 bases, with 17 bases between them. The CDR3 has 17 amino acids. Investigators profiled TCR beta VDJ and CDR3 from genomic DNA template. TCRdb analysed the reads with MiXCR anew, one entry per CDR3 protein. Of approximately 270,000 distinct CDR3 sequences in the sample, around three fifths were seen once. The specimen was sorted CD4+, CD8+, or CD8+CD57+ T cells (not recorded which) from PBMCs. The chain is built from TRBV14 and TRBJ1-1; D remains ambiguous. The TCR originated in a human donor with severe aplastic anemia or a healthy control (not recorded which). The CDR3 loop is CASSQERVGVGYTEAFF. The DNA for the CDR3 is TGTGCCAGCAGCCAAGAAAGGGTCGGGGTAGGGTACACTGAAGCTTTCTTT.